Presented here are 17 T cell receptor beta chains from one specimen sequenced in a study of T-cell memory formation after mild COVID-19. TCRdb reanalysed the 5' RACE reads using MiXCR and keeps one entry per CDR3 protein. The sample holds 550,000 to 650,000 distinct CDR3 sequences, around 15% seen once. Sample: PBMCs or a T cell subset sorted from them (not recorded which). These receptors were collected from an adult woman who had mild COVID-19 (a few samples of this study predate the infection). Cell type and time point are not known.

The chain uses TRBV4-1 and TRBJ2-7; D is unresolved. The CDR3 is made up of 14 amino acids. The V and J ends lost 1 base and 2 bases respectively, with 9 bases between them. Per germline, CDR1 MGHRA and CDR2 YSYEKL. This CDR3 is CASSQGNGPYEQYF. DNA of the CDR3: TGCGCCAGCAGCCAAGGCAACGGCCCCTACGAGCAGTACTTC.

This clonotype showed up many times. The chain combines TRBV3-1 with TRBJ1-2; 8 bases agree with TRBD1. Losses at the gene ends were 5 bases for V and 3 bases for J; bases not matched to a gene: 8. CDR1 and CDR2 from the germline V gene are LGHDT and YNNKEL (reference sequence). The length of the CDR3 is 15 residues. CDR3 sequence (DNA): TGTGCCAGCAGCGGACAGAACAGGGGGGACTATGGCTACACCTTC. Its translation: CASSGQNRGDYGYTF.

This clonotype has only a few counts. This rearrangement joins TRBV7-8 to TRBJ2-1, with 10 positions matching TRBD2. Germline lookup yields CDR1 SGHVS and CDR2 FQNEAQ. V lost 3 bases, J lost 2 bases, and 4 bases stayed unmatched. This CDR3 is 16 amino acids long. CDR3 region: CASSLPLAGAYNEQFF. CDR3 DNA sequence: TGTGCCAGCAGCTTGCCGCTAGCGGGAGCCTACAATGAGCAGTTCTTC.

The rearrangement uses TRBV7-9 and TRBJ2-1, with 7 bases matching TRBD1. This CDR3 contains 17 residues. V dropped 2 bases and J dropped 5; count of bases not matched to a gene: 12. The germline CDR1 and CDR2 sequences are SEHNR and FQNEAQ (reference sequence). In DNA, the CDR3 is TGTGCCAGCAGCTTATGGGTAGGGGGCCACACCCACAATGAGCAGTTCTTC. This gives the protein CASSLWVGGHTHNEQFF. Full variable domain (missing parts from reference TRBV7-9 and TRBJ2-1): DTGVSQNPRHKITKRGQNVTFRCDPISEHNRLYWYRQTLGQGPEFLTYFQNEAQLEKSRLLSDRFSAERPKGSFSTLEIQRTEQGDSAMYLCASSLWVGGHTHNEQFFGPGTRLTVL.

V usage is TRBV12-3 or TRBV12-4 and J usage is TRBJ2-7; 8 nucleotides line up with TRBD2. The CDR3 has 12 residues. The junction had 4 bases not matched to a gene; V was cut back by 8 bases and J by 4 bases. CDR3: CASGRGGYEQYF. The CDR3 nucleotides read TGTGCCAGCGGTCGCGGGGGGTACGAGCAGTACTTC.

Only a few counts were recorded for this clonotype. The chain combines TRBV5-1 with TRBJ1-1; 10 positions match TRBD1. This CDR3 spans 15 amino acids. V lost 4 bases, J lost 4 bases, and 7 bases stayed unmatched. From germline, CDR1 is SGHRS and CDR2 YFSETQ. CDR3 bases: TGCGCCAGCAGCAGCGGGACAGGGGATGTCACTGAAGCTTTCTTT. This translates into CASSSGTGDVTEAFF. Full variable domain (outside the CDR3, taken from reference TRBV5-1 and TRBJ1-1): KAGVTQTPRYLIKTRGQQVTLSCSPISGHRSVSWYQQTPGQGLQFLFEYFSETQRNKGNFPGRFSGRQFSNSRSEMNVSTLELGDSALYLCASSSGTGDVTEAFFGQGTRLTVV.

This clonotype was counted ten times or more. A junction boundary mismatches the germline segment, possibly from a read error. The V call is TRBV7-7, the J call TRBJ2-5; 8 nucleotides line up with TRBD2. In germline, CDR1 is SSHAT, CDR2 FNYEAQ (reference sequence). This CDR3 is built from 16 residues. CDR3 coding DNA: TGTGCTAGCAGCTATGGCGGAGCGGGAGTAGGAGAGACCCAGTACTTC. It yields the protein CASSYGGAGVGETQYF.

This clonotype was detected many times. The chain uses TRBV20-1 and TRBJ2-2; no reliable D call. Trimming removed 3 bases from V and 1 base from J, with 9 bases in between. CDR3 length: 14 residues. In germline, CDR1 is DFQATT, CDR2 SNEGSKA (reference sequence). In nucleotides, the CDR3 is TGCAGTGCTAGTTTTCGGAGGAACACCGGGGAGCTGTTTTTT. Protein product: CSASFRRNTGELFF.

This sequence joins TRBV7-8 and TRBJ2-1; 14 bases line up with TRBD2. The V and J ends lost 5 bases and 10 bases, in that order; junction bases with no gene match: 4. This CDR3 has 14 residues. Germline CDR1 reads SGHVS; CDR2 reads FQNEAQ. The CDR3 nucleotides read TGTGCCAGCAGCACAAGGACTAGCGGGGGGGAGCAGTTCTTC. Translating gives CASSTRTSGGEQFF.

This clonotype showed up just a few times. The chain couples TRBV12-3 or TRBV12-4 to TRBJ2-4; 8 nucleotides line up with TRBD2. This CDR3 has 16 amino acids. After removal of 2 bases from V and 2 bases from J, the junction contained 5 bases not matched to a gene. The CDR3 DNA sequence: TGTGCCAGCAGTTTAACAGCGGGAGTAACCAAAAACATTCAGTACTTC. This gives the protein CASSLTAGVTKNIQYF.

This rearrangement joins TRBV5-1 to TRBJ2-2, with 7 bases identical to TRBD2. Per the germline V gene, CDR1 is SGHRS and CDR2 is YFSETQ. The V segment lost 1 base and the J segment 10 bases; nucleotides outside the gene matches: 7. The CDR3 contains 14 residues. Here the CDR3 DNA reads TGCGCCAGCAGCTTGACTTCTAGCGGTTCGGAGCTGTTTTTT. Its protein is CASSLTSSGSELFF.

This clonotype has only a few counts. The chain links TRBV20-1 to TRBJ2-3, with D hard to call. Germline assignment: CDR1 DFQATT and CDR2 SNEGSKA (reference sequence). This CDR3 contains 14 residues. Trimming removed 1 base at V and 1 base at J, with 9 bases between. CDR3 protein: CSARVGWGTDTQYF. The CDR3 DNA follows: TGCAGTGCTAGAGTCGGGTGGGGCACAGATACGCAGTATTTT.

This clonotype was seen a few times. CDR3 protein: CASSPGRREGETQYF. The CDR3 coding sequence is TGTGCCAGCAGCCCAGGACGAAGGGAGGGAGAGACCCAGTACTTC. The chain is built from TRBV7-9 and TRBJ2-5, with 7 bases identical to TRBD2. Germline CDR1 reads SEHNR; CDR2 reads FQNEAQ (reference sequence). Trimming cost V 5 bases and J 4 bases; bases outside gene matches: 10. This CDR3 contains 15 residues.

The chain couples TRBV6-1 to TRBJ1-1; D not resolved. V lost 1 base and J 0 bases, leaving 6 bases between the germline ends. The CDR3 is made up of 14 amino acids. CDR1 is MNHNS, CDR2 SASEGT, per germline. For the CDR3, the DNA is TGTGCCAGCAGTGAAGGCATTTTGAACACTGAAGCTTTCTTT. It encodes CASSEGILNTEAFF.

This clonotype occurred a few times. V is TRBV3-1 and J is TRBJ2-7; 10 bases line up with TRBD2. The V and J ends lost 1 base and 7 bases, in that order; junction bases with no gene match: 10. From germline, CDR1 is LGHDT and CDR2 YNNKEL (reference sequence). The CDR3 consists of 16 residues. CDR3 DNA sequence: TGTGCCAGCAGCCAAGGGACTAGCGGCAGGCTCTGGGAGCAGTACTTC. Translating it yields CASSQGTSGRLWEQYF.

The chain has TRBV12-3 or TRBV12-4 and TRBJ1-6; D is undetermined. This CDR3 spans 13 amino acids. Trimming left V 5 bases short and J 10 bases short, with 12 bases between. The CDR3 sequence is CASSTGLGSPLHF. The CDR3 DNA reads TGTGCCAGCAGTACCGGATTAGGATCACCCCTCCACTTT.

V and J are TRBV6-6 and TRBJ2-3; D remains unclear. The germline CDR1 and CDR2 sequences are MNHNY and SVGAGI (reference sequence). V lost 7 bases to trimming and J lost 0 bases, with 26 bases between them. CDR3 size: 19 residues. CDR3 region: CASTTVGLVSDRSTDTQYF. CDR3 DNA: TGTGCCAGCACCACAGTTGGGCTCGTCTCGGATCGTAGCACAGATACGCAGTATTTT.